This T cell receptor (beta chain) was identified in a study of beta chain features in type 1 diabetes. The wider study: In all, around 100,000,000 sorted cells from all samples were analyzed. Study results and limitations: All four CD4+ subsets from Type 1 diabetes patients carried moderately but significantly shorter TCRB CDR3s. Patients and controls would share equally any PCR tilt toward shorter templates.

Stem cell-like memory, regulatory, central memory and naive CD4+ cells were sorted via CD45RO/CCR7/CD25/CD127/CD95/CD27. Reverse transcribing all isolated RNA meant expressed TCRB transcripts were sequenced. Naive, central memory and regulatory T cell samples averaged about 3.57 million reads. This table comes from immunoSEQ multiplex PCR, and its TCRdb copy is limited to in-frame clones, with some not included. The sample records fewer than 300,000 clones, 11% being singletons. The CDR3 runs 15 residues. Germline V gives CDR1 SGHTA, CDR2 FQGNSA. The V and J ends lost 4 bases and 4 bases respectively, with 13 bases between them. This clone was seen just once. The antigen is undetermined.

Sequencing used naive CD4+ T cells from blood. The chain combines TRBV7-2 with TRBJ2-2, with unresolved D. The source of this sequence is a man aged 25 to 40 with type 1 diabetes. This CDR3 reads CASSSGPEATGELFF. CDR3 sequence (DNA): TGTGCCAGCAGCTCGGGTCCTGAGGCCACCGGGGAGCTGTTTTTT.